This T cell receptor (beta chain) came from a study of cytomegalovirus exposure and HLA in healthy donors. Assay used: immunoSEQ multiplex PCR; TCRdb lists only in-frame clones, some missing. The repertoire consists of about 130,000 clones, with about 93% occurring once and the leading ten covering 1% to 1.5%. Germline V gene data show CDR1 as SGHTA and CDR2 as FQGTGA. Trimming took 2 bases from V and 6 from J; bases not matched to a gene: 3. The CDR3 has 15 residues. The TCR comes from a young woman in good health and CMV-seronegative. Sequenced: PBMCs. The rearrangement links TRBV7-3 to TRBJ2-2; 10 bases line up with TRBD2. Here the CDR3 DNA reads TGTGCCAGCAGCTTAGCTAGCGGGAGCCCCGGGGAGCTGTTTTTT. Translating gives CASSLASGSPGELFF.